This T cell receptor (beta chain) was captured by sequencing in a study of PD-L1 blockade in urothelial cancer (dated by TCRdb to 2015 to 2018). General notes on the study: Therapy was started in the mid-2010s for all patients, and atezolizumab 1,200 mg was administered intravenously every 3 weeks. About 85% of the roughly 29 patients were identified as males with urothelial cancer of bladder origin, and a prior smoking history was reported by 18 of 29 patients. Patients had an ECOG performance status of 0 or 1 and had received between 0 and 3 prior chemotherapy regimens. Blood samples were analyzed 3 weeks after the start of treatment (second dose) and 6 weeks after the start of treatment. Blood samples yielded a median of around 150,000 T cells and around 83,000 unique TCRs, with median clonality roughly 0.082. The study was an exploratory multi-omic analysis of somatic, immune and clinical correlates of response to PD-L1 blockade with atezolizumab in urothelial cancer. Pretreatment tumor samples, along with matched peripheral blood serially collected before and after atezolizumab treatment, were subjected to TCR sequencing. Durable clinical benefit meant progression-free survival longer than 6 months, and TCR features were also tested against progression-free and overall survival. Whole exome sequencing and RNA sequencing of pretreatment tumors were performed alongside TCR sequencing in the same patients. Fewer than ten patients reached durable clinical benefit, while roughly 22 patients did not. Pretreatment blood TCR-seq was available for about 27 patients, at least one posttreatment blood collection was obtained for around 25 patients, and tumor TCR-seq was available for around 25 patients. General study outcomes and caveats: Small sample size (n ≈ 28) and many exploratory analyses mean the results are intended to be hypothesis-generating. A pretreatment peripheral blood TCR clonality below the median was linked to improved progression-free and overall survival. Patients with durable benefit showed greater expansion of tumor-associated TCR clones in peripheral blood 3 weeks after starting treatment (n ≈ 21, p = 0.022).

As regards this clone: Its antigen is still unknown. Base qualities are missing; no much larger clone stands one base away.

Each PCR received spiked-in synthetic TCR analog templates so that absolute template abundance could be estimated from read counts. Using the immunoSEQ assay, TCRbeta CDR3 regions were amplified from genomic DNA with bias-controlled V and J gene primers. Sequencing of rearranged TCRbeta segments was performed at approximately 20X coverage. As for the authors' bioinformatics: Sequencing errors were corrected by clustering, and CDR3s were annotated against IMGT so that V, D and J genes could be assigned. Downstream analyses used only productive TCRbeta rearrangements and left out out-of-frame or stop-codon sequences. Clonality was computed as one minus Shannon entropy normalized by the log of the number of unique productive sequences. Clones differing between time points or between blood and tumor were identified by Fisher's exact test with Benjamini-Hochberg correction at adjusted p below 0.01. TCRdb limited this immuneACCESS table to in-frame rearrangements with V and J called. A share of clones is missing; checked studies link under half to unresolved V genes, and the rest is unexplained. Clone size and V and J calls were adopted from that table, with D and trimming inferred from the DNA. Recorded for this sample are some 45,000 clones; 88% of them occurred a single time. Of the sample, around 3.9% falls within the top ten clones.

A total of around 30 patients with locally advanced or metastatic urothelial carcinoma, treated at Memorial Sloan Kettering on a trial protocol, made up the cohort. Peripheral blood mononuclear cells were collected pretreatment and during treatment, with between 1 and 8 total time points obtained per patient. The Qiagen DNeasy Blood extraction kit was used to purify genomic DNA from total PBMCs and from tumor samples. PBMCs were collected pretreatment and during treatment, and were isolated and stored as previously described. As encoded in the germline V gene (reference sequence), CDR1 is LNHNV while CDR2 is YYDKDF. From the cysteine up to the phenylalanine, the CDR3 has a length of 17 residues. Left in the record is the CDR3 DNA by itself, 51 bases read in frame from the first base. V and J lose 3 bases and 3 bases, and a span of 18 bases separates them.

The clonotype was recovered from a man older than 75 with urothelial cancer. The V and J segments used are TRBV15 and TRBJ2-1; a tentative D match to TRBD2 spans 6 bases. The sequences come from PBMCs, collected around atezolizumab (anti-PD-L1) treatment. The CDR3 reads CATSSVLAPALYNEQFF. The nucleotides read TGTGCCACCAGCAGTGTCCTAGCGCCCGCTCTCTACAATGAGCAGTTCTTC.